This T cell receptor (beta chain) is from a study of beta chain features in type 1 diabetes. Study results and caveats: cDNA-based sequencing might over-represent cells highly expressing TCR. Moderate but significant shortening of TCRB CDR3s was recorded in all four CD4+ subsets from Type 1 diabetes patients. Type 1 diabetes patients had VDJ junctions that carried fewer insertions and more deletions.

Germline loops: CDR1 MDHEN, CDR2 SYDVKM. This CDR3 is 16 amino acids long. V lost 6 bases and J lost 2, with 19 bases in between. This clone was seen only a few times. No antigen is known for it. Reverse transcription of all isolated RNA meant that expressed TCRB transcripts were sequenced. Only in-frame clones appear in the TCRdb table, and some are missing; sequencing was by immunoSEQ multiplex PCR. The profile covers about 160,000 clones, with approximately 8.1% appearing a single time and 0.65% taken by the ten largest. The specimen was central memory CD4+ T cells from blood. This clonotype was sampled from a man younger than 35 in good health. V usage is TRBV28 and J usage is TRBJ1-2; tentative D call: TRBD1 (5 bases). The CDR3 region is CASSSPRTGGNYGYTF. The CDR3 bases are TGTGCCAGCAGCTCCCCTCGGACGGGGGGAAACTATGGCTACACCTTC.